Below, 6 T cell receptor beta chains from the same sample are listed, as sequenced in a study of cytomegalovirus exposure and HLA in healthy donors. The PCR ran on 60 Vbeta and 13 Jbeta primers. Only in-frame clones appear in the TCRdb table, and some are missing; sequencing was by immunoSEQ multiplex PCR. The table lists around 130,000 clones, under 85% of them singletons. The sequencing input was PBMCs. Receptor source: a boy younger than 18 in good health and CMV-seronegative.

The chain couples TRBV4-3 to TRBJ2-2; a weak D match, TRBD2 (7 bases). V was cut by 1 base and J by 3 bases, with 18 bases left in between. Germline CDR1 and CDR2: LGHNA and YSLEER. This CDR3 region has 18 residues. CDR3 nucleotide sequence: TGCGCCAGCAGCCAAGCCCAAGGGGGGGCGGGATACACCGGGGAGCTGTTTTTT. It translates to CASSQAQGGAGYTGELFF.

This chain connects TRBV5-1 to TRBJ1-1; no clear D gene. Germline assignment: CDR1 SGHRS and CDR2 YFSETQ. The CDR3 has 16 amino acids. V lost 4 bases to trimming and J lost 1 base, with 17 bases between them. The CDR3 nucleotides read TGCGCCAGCAGCCCGGGAGGGCTAGAAGGGAACACTGAAGCTTTCTTT. Protein product: CASSPGGLEGNTEAFF.

The genes are TRBV4-2 and TRBJ2-2, with no clear D. The CDR3 has 13 amino acids. Trimming removed 5 bases at V and 6 bases at J, with 10 bases between. Per the germline V gene, CDR1 is LGHNA and CDR2 is YNFKEQ. CDR3 in amino acids: CASSVRIPGELFF. CDR3 coding DNA: TGTGCCAGCAGCGTGAGGATCCCCGGGGAGCTGTTTTTT.

The V gene is TRBV10-3, the J gene TRBJ2-3, with D perhaps matching TRBD1 (6 bases). Germline V gene lookup returns CDR1 ENHRY and CDR2 SYGVKD. With 2 bases removed from V and 0 bases from J, the gap between germline ends came to 12 bases. The CDR3 has 16 amino acids. The CDR3 DNA reads as TGTGCCATCAGTGAGACCCTGGGGGCTAGCACAGATACGCAGTATTTT. This sequence encodes CAISETLGASTDTQYF.

The chain couples TRBV6-1 to TRBJ2-1, with TRBD1 as a possible D gene (6 bases). This CDR3 region has 15 residues. The germline V gene has CDR1 MNHNS and CDR2 SASEGT. Trimming stripped 5 bases from V and 7 bases from J, with 18 bases between. The CDR3 DNA reads TGTGCCAGCAGTACCGACAGGTATGATCTAAATGAGCAGTTCTTC. Its protein product is CASSTDRYDLNEQFF.

The J gene is TRBJ2-7, the V gene TRBV7-2; D perhaps matches TRBD1 (6 bases). The germline CDR1 and CDR2 sequences are SGHTA and FQGNSA. The CDR3 runs 13 residues. Trimming cost V 7 bases and J 3 bases, with 13 bases left between them. CDR3 sequence (DNA): TGTGCCAGCATCCTACAGGGCCACTACGAGCAGTACTTC. Translated: CASILQGHYEQYF.